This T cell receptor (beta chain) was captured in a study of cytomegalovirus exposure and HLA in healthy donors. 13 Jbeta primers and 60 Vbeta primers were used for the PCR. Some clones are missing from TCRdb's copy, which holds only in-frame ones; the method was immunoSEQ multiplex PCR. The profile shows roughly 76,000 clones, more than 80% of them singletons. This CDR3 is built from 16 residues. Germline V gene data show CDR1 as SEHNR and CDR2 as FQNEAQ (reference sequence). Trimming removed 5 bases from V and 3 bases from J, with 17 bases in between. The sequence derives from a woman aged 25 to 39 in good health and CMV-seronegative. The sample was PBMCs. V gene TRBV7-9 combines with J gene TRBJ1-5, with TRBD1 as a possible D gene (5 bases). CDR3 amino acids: CASSPSGGEINQPQHF. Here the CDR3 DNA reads TGTGCCAGCAGCCCCAGCGGGGGGGAAATCAATCAGCCCCAGCATTTT.